These 3 T cell receptor beta chains share one sample of origin, sequenced in a study of cytomegalovirus exposure and HLA in healthy donors. The PCR made use of 60 Vbeta and 13 Jbeta primers. The repertoire was sequenced with immunoSEQ multiplex PCR; TCRdb's copy has only in-frame clones and lacks some. The sample holds some 160,000 clones, over 75% seen once. The sequencing input was PBMCs. The receptors here all came from a woman between 25 and 40 years old in good health and CMV-seronegative.

The rearrangement links TRBV19 to TRBJ2-2; 7 bases are shared with TRBD1. The junction had 10 bases not matched to a gene; V was cut back by 1 base and J by 5 bases. Germline V gene data show CDR1 as LNHDA and CDR2 as SQIVND (reference sequence). This CDR3 has 17 residues. The CDR3 bases are TGTGCCAGTAGTATAGCCCTCACGACCAGGGGGACCGGGGAGCTGTTTTTT. This translates into CASSIALTTRGTGELFF.

This chain uses TRBV4-3 with TRBJ2-2, with D maybe TRBD1 (5 bases). Germline lookup yields CDR1 LGHNA and CDR2 YSLEER. Between the trimmed V and J ends, which lost 0 bases and 6 bases, there was a span of 8 bases. The length of the CDR3 is 14 residues. CDR3 coding DNA: TGCGCCAGCAGCCAAGAAAGGGGTCCCGGGGAGCTGTTTTTT. Translation: CASSQERGPGELFF.

This CDR3 reads CASSQDWEGLNQPQHF. CDR3 in DNA: TGCGCCAGCAGCCAAGACTGGGAGGGACTTAATCAGCCCCAGCATTTT. V is TRBV4-3 and J is TRBJ1-5; the D gene is possibly TRBD1 (5 bases). The CDR3 extends over 16 amino acids. Germline V gene lookup returns CDR1 LGHNA and CDR2 YSLEER. V was trimmed by 0 bases and J by 4 bases, leaving 13 bases between them.